This TCR beta chain was captured in a study of OX40 agonist ivuxolimab in advanced cancers. About the full investigation: The costimulatory receptor OX40 (CD134) was targeted by ivuxolimab, a fully human IgG2 agonistic monoclonal antibody. Intravenous ivuxolimab was administered to patients every 2 weeks at six dose levels: 0.01, 0.1, 0.3, 1.5, 3 and 10 mg/kg. Of the roughly 50 dose-escalation patients, hepatocellular carcinoma was present in about 20, melanoma in approximately 15, renal cell carcinoma in 9 and head and neck cancer in 9. In the dose-escalation cohort, approximately 82% of patients were male, and the mean age was 60 years with a range of roughly 20 to 80. Patients were allowed to have had prior anti-PD-1, anti-PD-L1 or anti-CTLA-4 therapy, and around two fifths of the dose-escalation patients had been treated with checkpoint inhibitors. Three dose-escalation patients achieved partial responses, one with hepatocellular carcinoma and two with cutaneous melanoma. Peripheral TCRbeta sequencing was intended to test whether TCR sequence diversity was altered and clonal T-cell expansion was caused by ivuxolimab. The paper covers the monotherapy dose-escalation part of the phase I ivuxolimab trial, which included N ≈ 54 patients.

Beyond this particular receptor, the publication reports: Low levels of normalized T-cell clonal expansion were also seen in some nonresponding patients. On average, CD8+ T cells showed more expanded clones than CD4+ T cells after ivuxolimab. Which antigens the clonally expanded peripheral T cells were specific for was not determined. At doses of 0.1 to 3.0 mg/kg, clonal expansion of both CD4+ and CD8+ T cells in blood was seen between baseline and week 6. In partial responders in the 0.1-3.0 mg/kg groups, normalized peripheral clonal expansion was found to be among the lowest, especially among CD8+ T cells.

Patients with a history of autoimmune disease or receiving systemic immunosuppression were excluded from the trial. Peripheral blood for TCR sequencing was drawn from every dose cohort at baseline, at cycle 4 day 1 and at cycle 7 day 1. Samples came from an open-label, multicenter, first-in-human phase I dose-escalation trial of ivuxolimab. The trial enrolled adults with locally advanced or metastatic head and neck squamous cell, hepatocellular, melanoma or renal cell carcinoma. Before TCR sequencing, CD4+ T cells and CD8+ T cells from peripheral blood were sorted into separate populations. About this clone: Its recognized antigen is unknown. Base qualities are not provided; no much larger clone lies one nucleotide away.

Genomic DNA was extracted from sorted cells for sequencing of the TCRbeta CDR3 region. The immunoSEQ Assay was used to sequence the TCRbeta CDR3 regions. Held by TCRdb, this immuneACCESS table contains in-frame sequences only and omits some clones. Under half of the omission traces to an unresolved V gene where checked; the cause of the rest is unknown. The sample has about 87,000 clones on record, over 65% of them singletons. Approximately 0.85% of the sample comes from the top ten. The TCR was taken from an adult with an advanced solid tumor such as melanoma, head and neck, liver or kidney cancer. The sample consisted of CD4+ or CD8+ T cells sorted from blood, taken in a trial of the OX40 agonist ivuxolimab.

The CDR3 in this case is CASNRNANYGYTF. The bases are TGTGCCAGCAATCGGAACGCTAACTATGGCTACACCTTC. The receptor chain draws on TRBV28 and TRBJ1-2; no confident D gene assignment can be made. Reading from cysteine to phenylalanine, the CDR3 counts 13 amino acids. The kept DNA is CDR3 alone, 39 bases in frame from the first base. Via the germline V gene, CDR1 is MDHEN and CDR2 SYDVKM. Trimming at the junction amounts to 7 bases on V and 0 bases on J, and the germline ends lie 9 bases apart.